This T cell receptor beta chain was retrieved from a study of blood T cell repertoires in COVID-19. Per the germline V gene, CDR1 is MDHEN and CDR2 is SYDVKM. V was clipped by 5 bases and J by 3 bases, with 10 bases between them. CDR3 length equals 14 residues. The assay was immunoSEQ multiplex PCR, and TCRdb's table has in-frame clones only and misses some. Of 60,000 to 70,000 clones in the sample, about 90% were seen once. Enrolled during active infection, Seattle patients were then followed longitudinally. Specimen: peripheral blood. The sequence was obtained from a man aged 35-49 years with COVID-19, enrolled during active disease. The V gene is TRBV28, the J gene TRBJ2-2; possibly TRBD2 for D (5 bases). The chain's CDR3 is CASSARRDTGELFF. The CDR3 region has the DNA TGTGCCAGCAGTGCCCGGCGGGACACCGGGGAGCTGTTTTTT.